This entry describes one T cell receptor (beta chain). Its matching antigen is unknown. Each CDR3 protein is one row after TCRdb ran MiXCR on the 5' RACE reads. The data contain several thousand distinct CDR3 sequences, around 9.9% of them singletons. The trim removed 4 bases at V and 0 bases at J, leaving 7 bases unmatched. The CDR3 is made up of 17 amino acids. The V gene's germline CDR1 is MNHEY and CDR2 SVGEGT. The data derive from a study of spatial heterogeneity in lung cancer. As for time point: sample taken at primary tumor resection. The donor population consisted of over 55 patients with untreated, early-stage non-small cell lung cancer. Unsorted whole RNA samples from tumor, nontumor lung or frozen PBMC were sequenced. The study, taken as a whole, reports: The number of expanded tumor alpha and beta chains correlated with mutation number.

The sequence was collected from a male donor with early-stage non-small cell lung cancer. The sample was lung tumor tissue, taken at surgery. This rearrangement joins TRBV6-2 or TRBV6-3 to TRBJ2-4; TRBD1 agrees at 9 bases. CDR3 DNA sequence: TGTGCCAGCAGTTTACCTACAGGGGGCCTAGCCAAAAACATTCAGTACTTC. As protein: CASSLPTGGLAKNIQYF.